The 23 T cell receptor beta chains reported below all come from one sample, sequenced in a study of blood T cell repertoires in COVID-19. Some clones are missing from TCRdb's copy, which holds only in-frame ones; the method was immunoSEQ multiplex PCR. Among approximately 200,000 clones listed, around 85% were seen once. The sequenced sample was peripheral blood. All receptors derive from a man in his 70s with active or convalescent COVID-19.

The CDR3 sequence is CASSFRRDQNTEAFF. DNA of the CDR3: TGTGCCAGCAGCTTTCGACGGGATCAGAACACTGAAGCTTTCTTT. This chain uses TRBV5-4 with TRBJ1-1; D remains ambiguous. V was trimmed by 2 bases and J by 1 base, leaving 12 bases between them. This CDR3 has 15 amino acids. The V gene's germline CDR1 is SGHNT and CDR2 YYREEE (reference sequence).

The rearrangement uses TRBV10-1 and TRBJ2-1, with 7 bases that match TRBD2. The germline V gene has CDR1 WNHNN and CDR2 SYGVQD (reference sequence). The CDR3 length is 12 residues. The J segment lost 5 bases and the V segment lost 8 bases, leaving 3 bases of the junction unmatched. This CDR3 is CASSGLNNEQFF. The DNA for the CDR3 is TGCGCCAGCTCGGGACTAAACAATGAGCAGTTCTTC.

This chain uses TRBV5-1 with TRBJ2-1; D is ambiguous. Germline CDR1 reads SGHRS; CDR2 reads YFSETQ. Deletions cut 0 bases from V and 1 base from J, with 5 bases between. The CDR3 sequence is 14 residues long. The DNA for the CDR3 is TGCGCCAGCAGCTTGGTCCAGTCCTACAATGAGCAGTTCTTC. This sequence encodes CASSLVQSYNEQFF.

The V call is TRBV18, the J call TRBJ2-7, with 8 nucleotides matching TRBD2. Germline V gene lookup returns CDR1 KGHSH and CDR2 LQKENI. The CDR3 is made up of 14 amino acids. V lost 6 bases and J lost 7; bases outside the gene matches: 11. CDR3 coding DNA: TGTGCCAGCTCCCCCGGGACTAGTCTTGATGAGCAGTACTTC. Amino acids: CASSPGTSLDEQYF.

The V and J genes are TRBV10-2 and TRBJ1-5; 8 nucleotides align to TRBD1. There are 14 residues in the CDR3. V was pared by 6 bases and J by 6 bases, with 7 bases of the junction left unmatched. CDR1 is WSHSY and CDR2 is SAAADI in the germline V gene. This chain's CDR3 is CASRQDRGTQPQHF. The CDR3 nucleotides are TGCGCCAGCAGACAAGACAGGGGTACTCAGCCCCAGCATTTT.

Only one count was recorded for this clone. The CDR3 protein is CSASILFSGLAKDTQYF. CDR3 DNA: TGCAGTGCTAGTATCCTATTTTCGGGACTAGCAAAAGATACGCAGTATTTT. The genes are TRBV20-1 and TRBJ2-3; TRBD2 matches 9 bases. V lost 3 bases, J lost 5 bases, and 15 bases stayed unmatched. In germline, CDR1 is DFQATT, CDR2 SNEGSKA (reference sequence). The CDR3 contains 17 residues.

V is TRBV6-2 or TRBV6-3 and J is TRBJ2-1; TRBD1 matches at 7 bases. The CDR3 is made up of 16 amino acids. J gave up 8 bases and V 2 bases, and 12 bases lay outside the gene matches. Germline V lookup: CDR1 MNHEY, CDR2 SVGEGT. The CDR3: CASSYPKTGLVDEQFF. The CDR3 coding sequence is TGTGCCAGCAGTTACCCCAAGACAGGGCTCGTGGATGAGCAGTTCTTC.

The gene calls are TRBV4-1 and TRBJ1-6, with unresolved D. V was trimmed by 1 base and J by 12 bases, leaving 7 bases between them. The CDR3 is 12 amino acids. CDR1 is MGHRA, CDR2 YSYEKL, per germline. CDR3 DNA sequence: TGCGCCAGCAGCCAAGGAGGCAGACCCCTCCACTTT. Translated, it gives CASSQGGRPLHF.

This sequence joins TRBV4-1 and TRBJ2-1; D remains unclear. CDR1 and CDR2 (germline): MGHRA, YSYEKL. The CDR3 has 13 amino acids. Trimming shortened V by 4 bases and J by 7 bases, and 11 bases separated the two germline ends. The CDR3 spells CASSPHLSNEQFF. The CDR3 DNA reads TGCGCCAGCAGCCCTCACCTCAGTAATGAGCAGTTCTTC.

The rearrangement links TRBV10-3 to TRBJ1-1; 7 bases are a match to TRBD1. From germline, CDR1 is ENHRY and CDR2 SYGVKD. The J segment lost 7 bases and the V segment lost 7 bases, leaving 9 bases of the junction unmatched. This CDR3 is 13 amino acids long. The CDR3 bases are TGTGCCATCAAGCCGAATCAGGGGGATGAAGCTTTCTTT. Encoded protein: CAIKPNQGDEAFF.

The rearrangement links TRBV19 to TRBJ2-2; D unclear. CDR3 length: 13 amino acids. The germline V gene has CDR1 LNHDA and CDR2 SQIVND (reference sequence). V lost 3 bases to trimming and J lost 6 bases, with 8 bases between them. This CDR3 reads CASSISGPGELFF. CDR3 nucleotide sequence: TGTGCCAGTAGTATTTCGGGTCCCGGGGAGCTGTTTTTT.

The chain has TRBV4-3 and TRBJ1-6, with no clear D. V lost 0 bases, J lost 7 bases, and 22 bases lay in between. CDR3 length: 19 residues. Per the germline V gene, CDR1 is LGHNA and CDR2 is YSLEER. The CDR3 protein is CASSQEGAFGITGNSPLHF. CDR3 bases: TGCGCCAGCAGCCAAGAGGGTGCATTTGGGATTACGGGAAATTCACCCCTCCACTTT.

The chain combines TRBV18 with TRBJ2-2; D perhaps matches TRBD1 (6 bases). The germline gives CDR1 KGHSH, CDR2 LQKENI. CDR3 length: 15 amino acids. Trimming removed 3 bases at V and 4 bases at J, with 12 bases between. DNA for the CDR3: TGTGCCAGCTCACCCCAGGACAGTTCCACCGGGGAGCTGTTTTTT. This translates into CASSPQDSSTGELFF.

The V call is TRBV9, the J call TRBJ2-5, with TRBD2 identical over 9 bases. V shed 4 bases and J 5 bases; nucleotides not matched to a gene: 15. Per the germline V gene, CDR1 is SGDLS and CDR2 is YYNGEE. CDR3 length: 17 residues. The CDR3 DNA follows: TGTGCCAGCAGCCTCTCCCGGGGGACGGCGGGAGGGGAGACCCAGTACTTC. Translated, it gives CASSLSRGTAGGETQYF.

This clone has just a few counts. The chain joins TRBV6-2 or TRBV6-3 to TRBJ1-5; D is unresolved. The V end lost 6 bases, the J end lost 4 bases, and 19 bases lay between the germline ends. This CDR3 has 16 residues. Germline-derived CDR1 and CDR2 are MNHEY and SVGEGT. Here the CDR3 reads CASSKISGGRNQPQHF. The CDR3, as DNA: TGTGCCAGCAGCAAAATCTCCGGCGGCAGAAATCAGCCCCAGCATTTT.

The chain has TRBV12-3 or TRBV12-4 and TRBJ1-2; 8 nucleotides line up with TRBD1. V lost 7 bases and J lost 8; bases outside the gene matches: 9. CDR3 size: 13 residues. The CDR3 bases are TGTGCCAGCACCCAGGGGGCGGTTCGAGGCTACACCTTC. Protein sequence: CASTQGAVRGYTF.

A note on this clone: Sequence at one end of the junction differs from germline and may be a read error. This chain joins TRBV4-1 and TRBJ1-1, with D possibly being TRBD1 (6 bases). There are 16 residues in the CDR3. Germline V gene sequence: CDR1 MGHRA, CDR2 YSYEKL. In DNA, the CDR3 is TGCGTCAGCAGCCAAGATTTCGGGGGGCCGAACACTGAAGCTTTCTTT. Protein: CVSSQDFGGPNTEAFF.

This chain uses TRBV7-2 with TRBJ2-2; tentatively, D is TRBD1 (5 bases). CDR3 size: 15 residues. V dropped 6 bases and J dropped 5 bases, with 16 bases sitting between them. Germline V gives CDR1 SGHTA, CDR2 FQGNSA. The CDR3 loop is CASRYPQGETGELFF. The CDR3 coding sequence is TGTGCCAGCAGATATCCCCAGGGTGAAACCGGGGAGCTGTTTTTT.

The rearrangement joins TRBV7-6 to TRBJ2-5; no clear D. This CDR3 is built from 14 residues. Germline V CDR1 and CDR2: SGHVS, FNYEAQ. V shed 3 bases and J shed 3 bases, with 11 bases lying between them. The CDR3 region has the DNA TGTGCCAGCAGCTTTGTCAAAACAAAAGAGACCCAGTACTTC. Translating gives CASSFVKTKETQYF.

The chain is built from TRBV24-1 and TRBJ2-1, with 7 positions matching TRBD1. The V and J ends lost 8 bases and 5 bases, in that order; junction bases with no gene match: 5. Germline V CDR1 and CDR2: KGHDR, SFDVKD. The CDR3 is 13 amino acids. The CDR3: CATTTGVNNEQFF. CDR3 DNA sequence: TGTGCCACCACCACAGGGGTCAACAATGAGCAGTTCTTC.

The V gene is TRBV2, the J gene TRBJ2-4; the D is unclear. Germline V gene sequence: CDR1 SNHLY, CDR2 FYNNEI. Trimming took off 3 bases at V and 7 bases at J, with 13 bases between the two ends. The CDR3 is 14 amino acids. The CDR3 spells CASSESPSANIQYF. As DNA, the CDR3 is TGTGCCAGCAGTGAGTCCCCATCCGCGAACATTCAGTACTTC.

V usage is TRBV9 and J usage is TRBJ2-2, with D possibly TRBD1 on 6 matching bases. CDR3 size: 14 residues. Germline CDR1 SGDLS, CDR2 YYNGEE. Trimming cost V 2 bases and J 6 bases, with 11 bases left between them. This CDR3 reads CASSVRGNAGELFF. The DNA for the CDR3 is TGTGCCAGCAGCGTCAGGGGTAACGCCGGGGAGCTGTTTTTT. Together with reference TRBV9 and TRBJ2-2, the CDR3 gives the full variable domain: DSGVTQTPKHLITATGQRVTLRCSPRSGDLSVYWYQQSLDQGLQFLIQYYNGEERAKGNILERFSAQQFPDLHSELNLSSLELGDSALYFCASSVRGNAGELFFGEGSRLTVL.

V is TRBV29-1 and J is TRBJ2-7; D may be TRBD1 (6 bases). The V end lost 4 bases, the J end lost 3 bases, and 10 bases lay between the germline ends. This CDR3 contains 12 residues. Germline V gene data show CDR1 as SQVTM and CDR2 as ANQGSEA. The CDR3 region is CSVVQGHYEQYF. Here the CDR3 DNA reads TGCAGCGTTGTGCAGGGACACTACGAGCAGTACTTC.